One and the same sample provided the 16 T cell receptor beta chains below, sequenced in a study of blood T cell repertoires in COVID-19. Profiled with immunoSEQ multiplex PCR; TCRdb holds only in-frame clones, not every one. The repertoire holds 150,000 to 200,000 clones, around four fifths seen once, with under 10% in the top ten. Sequencing was done on a sample of peripheral blood. These receptor sequences come from a woman aged 65 to 85 with COVID-19, enrolled during active disease.

The J gene is TRBJ2-2, the V gene TRBV6-8; no clear D. Trimming stripped 5 bases from V and 5 bases from J, with 18 bases between. The CDR3 length is 16 residues. CDR1 MNHGY and CDR2 SAAAGT come from the germline V gene. The CDR3 coding sequence is TGTGCCAGCAGTCTGCATATGGGCTTGTTAACCGGGGAGCTGTTTTTT. Encoded protein: CASSLHMGLLTGELFF.

This sequence joins TRBV5-1 and TRBJ2-6; TRBD1 matches 8 bases. The V segment lost 0 bases and the J segment 0 bases; nucleotides outside the gene matches: 11. Germline values: CDR1 SGHRS, CDR2 YFSETQ. The CDR3 is made up of 20 amino acids. The CDR3 reads CASSLVGQGAFSSGANVLTF. As DNA, the CDR3 is TGCGCCAGCAGCTTGGTAGGGCAGGGGGCTTTTTCCTCTGGGGCCAACGTCCTGACTTTC.

J is TRBJ2-7 and V is TRBV19; 9 nucleotides agree with TRBD2. The CDR3 loop spans 12 amino acids. CDR1 and CDR2 (germline): LNHDA, SQIVND (reference sequence). The V and J ends lost 4 bases and 6 bases, in that order; junction bases with no gene match: 1. The CDR3: CASSTSGAEQYF. CDR3 in DNA: TGTGCCAGTAGTACTAGCGGGGCCGAGCAGTACTTC.

The J gene is TRBJ2-3, the V gene TRBV28, with D tentatively TRBD2 (6 bases). The V gene's germline CDR1 is MDHEN and CDR2 SYDVKM. CDR3 length equals 14 residues. Trimming left V 7 bases short and J 1 base short, with 12 bases between. The CDR3 spells CASTTSYGTDTQYF. Here the CDR3 DNA reads TGTGCCAGCACCACTAGCTATGGCACAGATACGCAGTATTTT.

This chain links TRBV29-1 with TRBJ2-5; TRBD1 matches 8 bases. V dropped 4 bases and J dropped 5; count of bases not matched to a gene: 0. The germline V gene has CDR1 SQVTM and CDR2 ANQGSEA. The CDR3 runs to 11 residues. CDR3: CSVGQGETQYF. The CDR3 bases are TGCAGCGTTGGACAGGGGGAGACCCAGTACTTC.

The chain links TRBV28 to TRBJ2-1; weak D call: TRBD1 (6 bases). V lost 6 bases to trimming and J lost 8 bases, with 20 bases between them. The CDR3 consists of 15 residues. CDR1 is MDHEN, CDR2 SYDVKM, per germline. The CDR3 sequence is CASSSYRVGDDEQFF. The CDR3, as DNA: TGTGCCAGCAGCTCATACAGGGTGGGCGACGATGAGCAGTTCTTC. The whole variable domain, filled in from reference TRBV28 and TRBJ2-1, reads DVKVTQSSRYLVKRTGEKVFLECVQDMDHENMFWYRQDPGLGLRLIYFSYDVKMKEKGDIPEGYSVSREKKERFSLILESASTNQTSMYLCASSSYRVGDDEQFFGPGTRLTVL.

The chain employs TRBV5-1 and TRBJ2-1, with a possible D match to TRBD1 (6 bases). The CDR3 length is 16 residues. The V end was cut by 0 bases, the J end by 0 bases, with 10 bases between. The germline gives CDR1 SGHRS, CDR2 YFSETQ. Here the CDR3 DNA reads TGCGCCAGCAGCTTGGACAGGGTGGGCTCCTACAATGAGCAGTTCTTC. It yields the protein CASSLDRVGSYNEQFF. The full variable domain, with the rest looked up from reference TRBV5-1 and TRBJ2-1, is KAGVTQTPRYLIKTRGQQVTLSCSPISGHRSVSWYQQTPGQGLQFLFEYFSETQRNKGNFPGRFSGRQFSNSRSEMNVSTLELGDSALYLCASSLDRVGSYNEQFFGPGTRLTVL.

This clone came up a few times. This chain joins TRBV18 and TRBJ1-1; D is ambiguous. This CDR3 is 13 amino acids long. V shed 3 bases and J shed 3 bases, with 8 bases lying between them. CDR1 KGHSH and CDR2 LQKENI come from the germline V gene. The CDR3 is CASSPSLDTEAFF. The CDR3 DNA follows: TGTGCCAGCTCACCTAGCCTCGACACTGAAGCTTTCTTT. Full variable domain (outside the CDR3, taken from reference TRBV18 and TRBJ1-1): NAGVMQNPRHLVRRRGQEARLRCSPMKGHSHVYWYRQLPEEGLKFMVYLQKENIIDESGMPKERFSAEFPKEGPSILRIQQVVRGDSAAYFCASSPSLDTEAFFGQGTRLTVV.

The gene calls are TRBV7-8 and TRBJ2-7; 10 positions agree with TRBD2. Germline CDR1 is SGHVS and CDR2 is FQNEAQ. Trimming took 1 base from V and 3 from J; bases not matched to a gene: 3. The CDR3 has 15 residues. DNA of the CDR3: TGTGCCAGCAGCTTAGGTCTAGCGGGGGTCTACGAGCAGTACTTC. Protein: CASSLGLAGVYEQYF.

The genes are TRBV19 and TRBJ2-1; weak D call: TRBD1 (5 bases). Trimming shortened V by 6 bases and J by 4 bases, and 10 bases separated the two germline ends. This CDR3 is 13 amino acids long. CDR1 LNHDA and CDR2 SQIVND come from the germline V gene (reference sequence). The CDR3 here is CASRVDSYNEQFF. The CDR3 region has the DNA TGTGCCAGTAGGGTAGACAGTTACAATGAGCAGTTCTTC.

This chain uses TRBV7-2 with TRBJ2-7, with D perhaps TRBD1 (5 bases). The CDR3 consists of 14 residues. Per germline, CDR1 SGHTA and CDR2 FQGNSA. V gave up 5 bases and J gave up 2 bases, with 13 bases separating them. CDR3 loop: CASSVLIGAYEQYF. DNA of the CDR3: TGTGCCAGCAGCGTCCTCATAGGGGCCTACGAGCAGTACTTC.

This clone has just one count. This chain links TRBV28 with TRBJ1-2, with a tentative D call TRBD1 (5 bases). Trimming took off 2 bases at V and 8 bases at J, with 18 bases between the two ends. CDR1 and CDR2 from the germline V gene are MDHEN and SYDVKM. The CDR3 contains 15 residues. The DNA for the CDR3 is TGTGCCAGCAGTTTAATCGCAGGGCCTGTATACGGCTACACCTTC. Amino acids: CASSLIAGPVYGYTF.

CDR3 region: CASSKKTGALGEGYTF. The CDR3 DNA follows: TGTGCCAGCAGCAAGAAGACAGGGGCCCTGGGGGAAGGCTACACCTTC. This chain joins TRBV21-1 and TRBJ1-2; TRBD1, the table's D call, was not compared with the DNA. TRBV21-1 is annotated as a pseudogene. There are 16 residues in the CDR3.

V is TRBV18 and J is TRBJ2-2; TRBD2 aligns across 7 bases. The CDR3 totals 16 residues. In germline, CDR1 is KGHSH, CDR2 LQKENI. With 3 bases clipped from V and 0 bases from J, the junction kept 4 bases outside the gene matches. CDR3 DNA: TGTGCCAGCTCACCGATTAGCGGGTCGAACACCGGGGAGCTGTTTTTT. Its translation is CASSPISGSNTGELFF.

This sequence joins TRBV10-3 and TRBJ2-2, with D possibly being TRBD1 (6 bases). The V end was cut by 11 bases, the J end by 6 bases, with 16 bases between. The CDR3 sequence is 13 residues long. Germline lookup yields CDR1 ENHRY and CDR2 SYGVKD. The chain's CDR3 is CASTQGLPGELFF. CDR3 nucleotide sequence: TGTGCCTCCACACAGGGTCTTCCCGGGGAGCTGTTTTTT.

The V call is TRBV7-9, the J call TRBJ1-2, with D possibly TRBD1 on 6 matching bases. The CDR3 covers 14 residues. Trimming removed 5 bases at V and 5 bases at J, with 15 bases between. From germline, CDR1 is SEHNR and CDR2 FQNEAQ (reference sequence). The CDR3 nucleotides read TGTGCCAGCAGCCTTATGGACAGTACTTATGGCTACACCTTC. Translation: CASSLMDSTYGYTF.